A single sample gave rise to the 4 T cell receptor beta chains below, sequenced in a study of T cell responses to AZD1222 COVID-19 vaccine. Only in-frame clones appear in the TCRdb table, and some are missing; sequencing was by immunoSEQ multiplex PCR. The sample contains approximately 180,000 clones, 90% of which appear only once. Sequenced here: peripheral blood, sampled on day 0 of AZD1222 vaccination. These receptors originate from an adult in good health.

The V and J genes are TRBV5-4 and TRBJ1-1; 8 bases agree with TRBD1. The CDR3 has 16 amino acids. CDR1 and CDR2 (germline): SGHNT, YYREEE (reference sequence). The junction had 11 bases not matched to a gene; V was cut back by 3 bases and J by 4 bases. The CDR3 sequence: CASSSPPPTGATEAFF. DNA of the CDR3: TGTGCCAGCAGCTCCCCACCCCCGACAGGGGCCACTGAAGCTTTCTTT.

The chain employs TRBV3-1 (or the pseudogene TRBV3-2) and TRBJ2-7, with 8 bases lining up with TRBD2. After removal of 4 bases from V and 0 bases from J, the junction contained 14 bases not matched to a gene. This CDR3 has 18 residues. In germline, CDR1 is LGHDT, CDR2 YNNKEL (reference sequence). CDR3 amino acids: CASSPPRRGVLNSYEQYF. The CDR3 DNA reads TGTGCCAGCAGCCCCCCGCGGCGGGGGGTACTGAACTCCTACGAGCAGTACTTC.

The CDR3 DNA sequence: TGTGCCAGCAGCTTATCGTCCGAGCAGTACTTC. It codes for CASSLSSEQYF. The chain recombines TRBV13 with TRBJ2-7, with D hard to call. The CDR3 consists of 11 residues. V lost 2 bases and J lost 6, with 5 bases in between. Germline V gene sequence: CDR1 PRHDT, CDR2 FYEKMQ (reference sequence). Full variable domain (rest looked up from reference TRBV13 and TRBJ2-7): AAGVIQSPRHLIKEKRETATLKCYPIPRHDTVYWYQQGPGQDPQFLISFYEKMQSDKGSIPDRFSAQQFSDYHSELNMSSLELGDSALYFCASSLSSEQYFGPGTRLTVT.

This chain links TRBV27 with TRBJ1-3; weak D call: TRBD1 (6 bases). Germline V gives CDR1 MNHEY, CDR2 SMNVEV (reference sequence). Trimming took off 3 bases at V and 4 bases at J, with 16 bases between the two ends. The CDR3 extends over 16 amino acids. CDR3 protein: CASSLTGARRGNTIYF. The CDR3 DNA sequence: TGTGCCAGCAGTTTGACGGGGGCGAGAAGGGGAAACACCATATATTTT.